Each of the 7 T cell receptor beta chains below was sequenced from the same sample in a study of metastatic and nonmetastatic thyroid tumors. TCRdb redid the clone calls on the PCR reads using MiXCR. The sample records around 6,100 clones, around 32% being singletons. All patients were treatment-naive before thyroid surgery. Sequences were obtained from adjacent normal tissue. The receptors shown here come from a female donor with papillary thyroid cancer or a benign thyroid nodule (not recorded which). Some clones in this sample may be carry-over from other donors' samples.

There are a few counts of this clone. The chain recombines TRBV11-1 with TRBJ2-7; D gene ambiguous. Trimming cost V 6 bases and J 3 bases, with 9 bases left between them. CDR3 length equals 12 residues. CDR1 is SGHAT and CDR2 is FQDESV in the germline V gene (reference sequence). The CDR3 DNA sequence: TGTGCCAGCAGTCTTACCAACTACGAGCAGTACTTC. Its protein is CASSLTNYEQYF.

This clone was seen a few times. This rearrangement joins TRBV6-1 to TRBJ2-1; 8 bases map to TRBD2. CDR3 length equals 15 residues. Per germline, CDR1 MNHNS and CDR2 SASEGT. Trimming removed 0 bases from V and 6 bases from J; junction bases left unmatched: 4. The CDR3 sequence is CASSEASGTFNEQFF. The CDR3 DNA is TGTGCCAGCAGTGAAGCTAGCGGGACCTTCAATGAGCAGTTCTTC.

This clone was counted a few times. The chain has TRBV6-5 and TRBJ2-1, with D possibly being TRBD2 (5 bases). Germline assignment: CDR1 MNHEY and CDR2 SVGAGI. Trimming removed 2 bases from V and 7 bases from J, with 15 bases in between. There are 15 residues in the CDR3. DNA of the CDR3: TGTGCCAGCAGTTACGGAGGATGGGGAAGTAATGAGCAGTTCTTC. Translating gives CASSYGGWGSNEQFF.

The V gene is TRBV6-2 or TRBV6-3, the J gene TRBJ2-2, with 8 bases aligning to TRBD1. CDR1 and CDR2 from the germline V gene are MNHEY and SVGEGT. The V segment lost 0 bases and the J segment 6 bases; nucleotides outside the gene matches: 15. CDR3 length equals 19 residues. CDR3 sequence: CASSYSISRTGRLAGELFF. In DNA, the CDR3 is TGTGCCAGCAGTTACTCTATTAGTCGGACAGGGAGGTTAGCCGGGGAGCTGTTTTTT.

This clone is labeled large. The CDR3 protein is CASSHYSGASYNEQFF. The CDR3, as DNA: TGTGCCAGTAGCCATTATAGCGGGGCATCCTACAATGAGCAGTTCTTC. The genes are TRBV19 and TRBJ2-1, with TRBD2 matching 8 bases. Germline trimming cut 6 bases from V and 1 base from J; bases unmatched to any gene: 8. The CDR3 runs to 16 residues. Germline V gene data show CDR1 as LNHDA and CDR2 as SQIVND (reference sequence). Based on the CDR3 plus reference TRBV19 and TRBJ2-1, the full variable domain is DGGITQSPKYLFRKEGQNVTLSCEQNLNHDAMYWYRQDPGQGLRLIYYSQIVNDFQKGDIAEGYSVSREKKESFPLTVTSAQKNPTAFYLCASSHYSGASYNEQFFGPGTRLTVL.

The V call is TRBV2, the J call TRBJ2-2, with a tentative D call TRBD1 (6 bases). Germline loops: CDR1 SNHLY, CDR2 FYNNEI. Trimming took 1 base from V and 4 from J, leaving 13 bases between them. The CDR3 is 16 amino acids. The DNA for the CDR3 is TGTGCCAGCAGTGAAGATAGCCTAGGGGGCACCGGGGAGCTGTTTTTT. As protein: CASSEDSLGGTGELFF. The full variable domain, in which reference TRBV2 and TRBJ2-2 provide the parts outside the CDR3, is EPEVTQTPSHQVTQMGQEVILRCVPISNHLYFYWYRQILGQKVEFLVSFYNNEISEKSEIFDDQFSVERPDGSNFTLKIRSTKLEDSAMYFCASSEDSLGGTGELFFGEGSRLTVL.

The chain employs TRBV20-1 and TRBJ1-3, with D hard to call. This CDR3 spans 14 amino acids. Per the germline V gene, CDR1 is DFQATT and CDR2 is SNEGSKA (reference sequence). V was trimmed by 2 bases and J by 3 bases, leaving 11 bases between them. For the CDR3, the DNA is TGCAGTGCTAGATCGGGAGGAAATGGAAACACCATATATTTT. This translates into CSARSGGNGNTIYF.